A selection of T cell receptor beta chains follows, all from one sample in a study of Graves' ophthalmopathy and Graves' hyperthyroidism. TCRdb itself ran the multiplex PCR reads through MiXCR, one entry per CDR3 protein. This sample yields about 620,000 distinct CDR3 sequences, of which around a fifth are seen a single time; approximately 6.9% belongs to the top ten. The sample consisted of peripheral blood. The receptor source for this set is a woman aged 18-29 years with stable Graves' hyperthyroidism. Some clones in this sample may be carry-over from other donors' samples. CDR3s include the opening cysteine and the closing phenylalanine or tryptophan. Fields, in order: V gene, D gene, J gene, clone size, CDR3 DNA, CDR3 protein. The D gene is left open where the match is weak. For some rows the clone size is stated as once, few or many, or as a class when expanded; others skip it.

v_gene: TRBV12-3/TRBV12-4; d_gene: TRBD1; j_gene: TRBJ2-7; abundance: .; CDR3nt: TGTGCCAGCAGTCCTGGACAGGGATTCGTAGAGCAGTACTTC; CDR3aa: CASSPGQGFVEQYF
v_gene: TRBV28; d_gene: .; j_gene: TRBJ2-7; abundance: many; CDR3nt: TGTGCCAGCACCACCGCTTCTCCACGGGCCTACGAGCAGTACTTC; CDR3aa: CASTTASPRAYEQYF
v_gene: TRBV5-6; d_gene: TRBD1; j_gene: TRBJ2-7; abundance: few; CDR3nt: TGTGCCAGCAGCTTGACGAGACAGGGGAACGAGCAGTACTTC; CDR3aa: CASSLTRQGNEQYF
v_gene: TRBV7-2; d_gene: TRBD1; j_gene: TRBJ1-1; abundance: many; CDR3nt: TGTGCCAGCAGCTATCGGACAGGTGGGGAGATCCACATGAACACTGAAGCTTTCTTT; CDR3aa: CASSYRTGGEIHMNTEAFF
v_gene: TRBV7-2; d_gene: .; j_gene: TRBJ1-2; abundance: .; CDR3nt: TGTGCCAGCAGCTCCTCGCGCAAGGAAAACTATGGCTACACCTTC; CDR3aa: CASSSSRKENYGYTF
v_gene: TRBV20-1; d_gene: .; j_gene: TRBJ1-5; abundance: many; CDR3nt: TGCAGTGCTAGTGAGGGAAATAGCAATCAGCCCCAGCATTTT; CDR3aa: CSASEGNSNQPQHF
v_gene: TRBV2; d_gene: .; j_gene: TRBJ1-2; abundance: many; CDR3nt: TGTGCCAGCAGTGCGTCTGACAGGCATGGCTACACCTTC; CDR3aa: CASSASDRHGYTF
v_gene: TRBV27; d_gene: .; j_gene: TRBJ2-5; abundance: many; CDR3nt: TGTGCCAGCAGTTTATCGATCGGGGGCCAAGAGACCCAGTACTTC; CDR3aa: CASSLSIGGQETQYF
v_gene: TRBV11-3; d_gene: .; j_gene: TRBJ2-4; abundance: .; CDR3nt: TGTGCCAGCACGCCAGGGGGGGACTCTCCTAGACCAAACATTCAGTACTTC; CDR3aa: CASTPGGDSPRPNIQYF
v_gene: TRBV5-1; d_gene: TRBD1; j_gene: TRBJ2-7; abundance: .; CDR3nt: TGCGCCAGCAGCCCCCCGGGACAGGGGGACTACGAGCAGTACTTC; CDR3aa: CASSPPGQGDYEQYF
v_gene: TRBV12-3/TRBV12-4; d_gene: .; j_gene: TRBJ2-4; abundance: few; CDR3nt: TGTGCCAGCAGCCAGACAGGAGCCAAAAACATTCAGTACTTC; CDR3aa: CASSQTGAKNIQYF
v_gene: TRBV5-1; d_gene: TRBD1; j_gene: TRBJ2-7; abundance: many; CDR3nt: TGCGCCAGCAGCCTCGGACAGGGAAGGACCTACGAGCAGTACTTC; CDR3aa: CASSLGQGRTYEQYF
v_gene: TRBV2; d_gene: TRBD1; j_gene: TRBJ2-4; abundance: many; CDR3nt: TGTGCCAGCACTCTACAGGGGATAGCCAAAAACATTCAGTACTTC; CDR3aa: CASTLQGIAKNIQYF
v_gene: TRBV4-2; d_gene: TRBD1; j_gene: TRBJ1-1; abundance: many; CDR3nt: TGTGCCAGCAGCCAATTCGACAGGGCCATGAACACTGAAGCTTTCTTT; CDR3aa: CASSQFDRAMNTEAFF
v_gene: TRBV6-1; d_gene: .; j_gene: TRBJ1-5; abundance: .; CDR3nt: TGTGCCAGCAGTGTCCCTTCTATTTATAGCAATCAGCCCCAGCATTTT; CDR3aa: CASSVPSIYSNQPQHF
v_gene: TRBV12-3/TRBV12-4; d_gene: .; j_gene: TRBJ2-7; abundance: many; CDR3nt: TGTGCCAGCAGTGCCCAAGGGTACTACGAGCAGTACTTC; CDR3aa: CASSAQGYYEQYF